This entry lists 8 T cell receptor beta chains sequenced from one sample in a study of blood T cell repertoires in COVID-19. The assay was immunoSEQ multiplex PCR, and TCRdb's table has in-frame clones only and misses some. The sample lists a few hundred thousand clones; around 80% were seen once. What was sequenced was peripheral blood. These receptors all stem from a woman between 50 and 59 years old with acute or convalescent COVID-19.

This clone was recorded once. The chain couples TRBV6-2 or TRBV6-3 to TRBJ2-1; the D gene is possibly TRBD2 (6 bases). Looked up from germline, CDR1 is MNHEY and CDR2 is SVGEGT. Trimming cost V 3 bases and J 7 bases, with 19 bases left between them. The CDR3 length is 16 residues. The CDR3 region is CASSYIPASRENEQFF. CDR3 DNA: TGTGCCAGCAGTTATATACCCGCTTCCCGGGAGAATGAGCAGTTCTTC.

V usage is TRBV5-1 and J usage is TRBJ2-3; D call uncertain. V shed 0 bases and J shed 1 base, with 6 bases lying between them. The CDR3 extends over 14 amino acids. The germline V gene encodes CDR1 SGHRS and CDR2 YFSETQ. The CDR3 coding sequence is TGCGCCAGCAGCTTGGAAGAGGGCACAGATACGCAGTATTTT. This encodes CASSLEEGTDTQYF. The whole variable domain, filled in from reference TRBV5-1 and TRBJ2-3, reads KAGVTQTPRYLIKTRGQQVTLSCSPISGHRSVSWYQQTPGQGLQFLFEYFSETQRNKGNFPGRFSGRQFSNSRSEMNVSTLELGDSALYLCASSLEEGTDTQYFGPGTRLTVL.

The chain combines TRBV28 with TRBJ2-3; TRBD2 agrees at 9 bases. Trimming removed 5 bases from V and 6 bases from J; junction bases left unmatched: 9. CDR1 is MDHEN and CDR2 is SYDVKM in the germline V gene. The length of the CDR3 is 15 residues. The CDR3, as DNA: TGTGCCAGCAGTGTCAGTAGCGGGAGAGGCGATACGCAGTATTTT. It encodes CASSVSSGRGDTQYF.

The J gene is TRBJ2-5, the V gene TRBV27; TRBD1 is a possible D gene (6 bases). The CDR3 runs to 15 residues. Trimming took 5 bases from V and 2 from J, leaving 15 bases between them. Germline lookup yields CDR1 MNHEY and CDR2 SMNVEV (reference sequence). CDR3 nucleotides: TGTGCCAGCAGTCCCACCACCGGGACACAAGAGACCCAGTACTTC. Its protein product is CASSPTTGTQETQYF.

V usage is TRBV6-6 and J usage is TRBJ1-2; D remains unclear. The CDR3 extends over 11 amino acids. Germline V gene lookup returns CDR1 MNHNY and CDR2 SVGAGI (reference sequence). Trimming stripped 7 bases from V and 6 bases from J, with 9 bases between. In DNA form, the CDR3 reads TGTGCCAGCAAATACGGTGATGGCTACACCTTC. As protein: CASKYGDGYTF.

The chain joins TRBV5-5 to TRBJ1-4, with 9 positions matching TRBD1. Germline values: CDR1 SGHKS, CDR2 YYEKEE (reference sequence). The CDR3 contains 14 residues. Trimming removed 4 bases from V and 4 bases from J; junction bases left unmatched: 2. The DNA of the CDR3 is TGTGCCAGCAGCCCGGGACAGGGTAATGAAAAACTGTTTTTT. Protein: CASSPGQGNEKLFF.

V and J are TRBV27 and TRBJ1-1; no reliable D call. The CDR3 has 13 residues. Germline loops: CDR1 MNHEY, CDR2 SMNVEV (reference sequence). The germline V and J ends were trimmed by 6 bases and 5 bases, with 13 bases remaining between them. This chain's CDR3 is CASRTNLGTEAFF. The CDR3 DNA reads as TGTGCCAGCAGAACCAACCTCGGGACTGAAGCTTTCTTT.

This clone was recorded once. Additional DNA sequences in this sample encode the identical CDR3. This chain uses TRBV7-9 with TRBJ1-2, with TRBD1 identical over 7 bases. This CDR3 is 14 amino acids long. Trimming took 1 base from V and 4 from J; bases not matched to a gene: 3. CDR1 is SEHNR, CDR2 FQNEAQ, per germline (reference sequence). The CDR3 spells CASSLDRGSYGYTF. CDR3 DNA sequence: TGTGCCAGCAGCTTAGACAGGGGAAGCTATGGCTACACCTTC.